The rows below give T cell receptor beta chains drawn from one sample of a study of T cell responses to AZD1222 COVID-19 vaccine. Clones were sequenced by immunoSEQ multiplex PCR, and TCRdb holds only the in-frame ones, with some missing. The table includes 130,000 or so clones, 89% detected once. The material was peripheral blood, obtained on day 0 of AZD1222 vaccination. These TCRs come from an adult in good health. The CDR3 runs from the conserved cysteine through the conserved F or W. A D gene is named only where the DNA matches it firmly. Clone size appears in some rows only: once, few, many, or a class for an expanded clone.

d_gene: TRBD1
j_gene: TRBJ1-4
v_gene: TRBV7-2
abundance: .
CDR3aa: CASSPTGAGVKKLFF
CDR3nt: TGTGCCAGCAGCCCCACAGGGGCCGGGGTTAAAAAACTGTTTTTT

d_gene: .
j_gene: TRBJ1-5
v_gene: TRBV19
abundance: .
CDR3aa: CASKPSLAGPQHF
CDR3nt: TGTGCCAGTAAACCGTCTCTGGCTGGACCCCAGCATTTT

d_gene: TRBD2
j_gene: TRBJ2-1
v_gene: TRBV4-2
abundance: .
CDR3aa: CASSQDFSGIYNEQFF
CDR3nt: TGTGCCAGCAGCCAAGATTTTAGCGGGATCTACAATGAGCAGTTCTTC

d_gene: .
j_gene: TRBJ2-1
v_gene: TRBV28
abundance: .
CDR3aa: CASSSPGSRSYNEQFF
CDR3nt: TGTGCCAGCAGTTCTCCGGGGAGCCGCTCCTACAATGAGCAGTTCTTC

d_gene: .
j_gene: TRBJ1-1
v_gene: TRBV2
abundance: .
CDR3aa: CASRGAGGFTEAFF
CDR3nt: TGTGCCAGTCGCGGGGCAGGCGGCTTCACTGAAGCTTTCTTT

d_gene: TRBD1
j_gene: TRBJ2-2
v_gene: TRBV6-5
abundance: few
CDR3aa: CASRGGTGETGELFF
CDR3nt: TGTGCCAGCAGGGGCGGGACAGGGGAGACCGGGGAGCTGTTTTTT

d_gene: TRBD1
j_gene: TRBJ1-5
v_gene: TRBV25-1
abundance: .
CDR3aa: CASSESGTGSNQPQHF
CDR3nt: TGTGCCAGCAGTGAATCCGGGACAGGGAGCAATCAGCCCCAGCATTTT

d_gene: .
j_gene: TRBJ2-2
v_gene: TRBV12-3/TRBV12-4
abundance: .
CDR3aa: CASSPSRAGELFF
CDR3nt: TGTGCCAGCAGTCCATCCCGGGCCGGGGAGCTGTTTTTT

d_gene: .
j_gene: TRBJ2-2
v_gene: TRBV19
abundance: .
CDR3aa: CASSLGREGAGELFF
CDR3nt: TGTGCCAGTAGTCTCGGTAGGGAAGGGGCCGGGGAGCTGTTTTTT

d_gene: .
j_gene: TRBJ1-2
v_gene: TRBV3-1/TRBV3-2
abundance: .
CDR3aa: CASSQGYVRGSDGYTF
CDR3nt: TGTGCCAGCAGCCAAGGGTACGTGAGGGGATCAGATGGCTACACCTTC

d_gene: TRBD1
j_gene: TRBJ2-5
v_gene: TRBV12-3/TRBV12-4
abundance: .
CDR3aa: CASSRQGGETQYF
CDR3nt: TGTGCCAGCAGTAGACAGGGCGGGGAGACCCAGTACTTC

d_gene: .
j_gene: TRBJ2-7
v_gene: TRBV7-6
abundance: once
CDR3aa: CASSASTGILVYEQYF
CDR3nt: TGTGCCAGCAGCGCCAGCACAGGGATTCTCGTCTACGAGCAGTACTTC

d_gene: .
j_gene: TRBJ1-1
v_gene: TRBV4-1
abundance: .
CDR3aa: CASSQQHKPGMNTEAFF
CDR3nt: TGCGCCAGCAGCCAACAACATAAGCCCGGGATGAACACTGAAGCTTTCTTT

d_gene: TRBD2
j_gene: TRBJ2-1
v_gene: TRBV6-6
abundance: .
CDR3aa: CASSRTSRGLVVDNEQFF
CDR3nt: TGTGCCAGCAGCCGAACCTCCCGGGGACTAGTTGTGGACAATGAGCAGTTCTTC

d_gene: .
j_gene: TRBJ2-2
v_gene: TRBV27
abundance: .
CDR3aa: CASSFPGGPNTGELFF
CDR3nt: TGTGCCAGCAGTTTCCCCGGAGGTCCGAACACCGGGGAGCTGTTTTTT

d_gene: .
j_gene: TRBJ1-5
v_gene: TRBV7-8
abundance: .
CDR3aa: CASSLGRGKVDQPQHF
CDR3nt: TGTGCCAGCAGCTTGGGGCGGGGGAAGGTGGATCAGCCCCAGCATTTT